A single TCR beta chain is shown here with its context. The sample originates from a study of kidney transplant recipient with SARS-CoV-2 infection. A single record per CDR3 protein comes from TCRdb applying MiXCR to the reads. The table records about 250,000 distinct CDR3 sequences, 29% of them present only once. Germline-derived CDR1 and CDR2 are SGHNT and YYREEE (reference sequence). Trimming pared 3 bases from V and 1 base from J, leaving 8 bases between. This CDR3 has 14 amino acids. V and J are TRBV5-4 and TRBJ1-5, with D possibly being TRBD1 (5 bases). Source: a blood sample, taken at baseline and between days 110 and 120 from a kidney transplant recipient. This receptor was identified in a male patient aged 30 to 40 who had COVID-19 and was a kidney transplant recipient. Part of the T cell pool may stem from the graft donor. CDR3 protein: CASSWDGSNQPQHF. CDR3 coding DNA: TGTGCCAGCAGCTGGGACGGCAGCAATCAGCCCCAGCATTTT.